This entry lists 6 T cell receptor beta chains sequenced from one sample in a study of blood T cell repertoires in COVID-19 (dated by TCRdb to about 2020). The library was produced with the immunoSEQ multiplex PCR assay. Imported from immuneACCESS, the table was reduced by TCRdb to in-frame sequences with V and J called. These copies leave out some clones; in studies compared against another copy, an unresolved V gene accounts for under half, and the cause of the remainder is not known. The sample table records 150,000 to 200,000 clones; about 88% of these occur just once. The ten largest clones capture 0.7% to 0.9% of the sample. Source material: PBMCs or T cells enriched from blood (not recorded which). The receptors derive from a woman younger than 35 who had recovered from COVID-19.

Concerning this clone itself: Additional DNA sequences in this sample encode the identical CDR3. The chain combines TRBV7-2 with TRBJ2-7; TRBD1 might be the D (5 bases). CDR3 length: 14 residues. CDR1 and CDR2 (germline): SGHTA, FQGNSA. Trimming removed 2 bases from V and 0 bases from J, with 8 bases in between. The CDR3 loop reads CASSLRQGSYEQYF. The CDR3 coding sequence is TGTGCCAGCAGCTTACGCCAGGGCTCCTACGAGCAGTACTTC. Full variable domain (missing parts from reference TRBV7-2 and TRBJ2-7): GAGVSQSPSNKVTEKGKDVELRCDPISGHTALYWYRQSLGQGLEFLIYFQGNSAPDKSGLPSDRFSAERTGGSVSTLTIQRTQQEDSAVYLCASSLRQGSYEQYFGPGTRLTVT.

The chain links TRBV18 to TRBJ2-1; 9 bases match TRBD1. J was trimmed by 3 bases and V by 6 bases; bases with no gene match: 6. The CDR3 spans 15 residues. From germline, CDR1 is KGHSH and CDR2 LQKENI. In DNA form, the CDR3 reads TGTGCCAGCTCGTCCGGGACAGGGATCTACAATGAGCAGTTCTTC. It translates to CASSSGTGIYNEQFF.

V and J are TRBV5-1 and TRBJ2-5; 7 bases agree with TRBD1. V was clipped by 3 bases and J by 5 bases; unmatched bases: 7. Per the germline V gene, CDR1 is SGHRS and CDR2 is YFSETQ. The CDR3 is 14 residues long. The CDR3 spells CASSSDFRGETQYF. As DNA, the CDR3 is TGCGCCAGCAGCTCTGATTTCAGGGGGGAGACCCAGTACTTC.

This sequence joins TRBV7-8 and TRBJ2-3; 8 bases are shared with TRBD2. Per the germline V gene, CDR1 is SGHVS and CDR2 is FQNEAQ. The length of the CDR3 is 17 residues. With 4 bases clipped from V and 6 bases from J, the junction kept 15 bases outside the gene matches. In nucleotides, the CDR3 is TGTGCCAGCAGCTCGCCCTCTTACGGGAGGGCACATGATACGCAGTATTTT. As protein: CASSSPSYGRAHDTQYF.

Remarks on this clone: This sample includes further DNA sequences coding for the same CDR3. The chain employs TRBV28 and TRBJ2-3; D is undetermined. The CDR3 has 14 residues. Germline values: CDR1 MDHEN, CDR2 SYDVKM. The V gene lost 1 base and the J gene lost 1 base, with 6 bases spanning the gap. The CDR3, as DNA: TGTGCCAGCAGTTTATTAAGCGGCACAGATACGCAGTATTTT. Translating it yields CASSLLSGTDTQYF. Variable domain in full (rest from reference TRBV28 and TRBJ2-3): DVKVTQSSRYLVKRTGEKVFLECVQDMDHENMFWYRQDPGLGLRLIYFSYDVKMKEKGDIPEGYSVSREKKERFSLILESASTNQTSMYLCASSLLSGTDTQYFGPGTRLTVL.

CDR3 amino acids: CASSQIPGLGGTGELFF. The CDR3 DNA reads as TGTGCCAGCTCACAAATACCGGGACTAGGAGGGACCGGGGAGCTGTTTTTT. This chain joins TRBV18 and TRBJ2-2, with 8 bases identical to TRBD2. V gave up 4 bases and J gave up 5 bases; unmatched junction bases: 12. The CDR3 spans 17 residues. Germline assignment: CDR1 KGHSH and CDR2 LQKENI. The full variable domain, in which reference TRBV18 and TRBJ2-2 provide the parts outside the CDR3, is NAGVMQNPRHLVRRRGQEARLRCSPMKGHSHVYWYRQLPEEGLKFMVYLQKENIIDESGMPKERFSAEFPKEGPSILRIQQVVRGDSAAYFCASSQIPGLGGTGELFFGEGSRLTVL.